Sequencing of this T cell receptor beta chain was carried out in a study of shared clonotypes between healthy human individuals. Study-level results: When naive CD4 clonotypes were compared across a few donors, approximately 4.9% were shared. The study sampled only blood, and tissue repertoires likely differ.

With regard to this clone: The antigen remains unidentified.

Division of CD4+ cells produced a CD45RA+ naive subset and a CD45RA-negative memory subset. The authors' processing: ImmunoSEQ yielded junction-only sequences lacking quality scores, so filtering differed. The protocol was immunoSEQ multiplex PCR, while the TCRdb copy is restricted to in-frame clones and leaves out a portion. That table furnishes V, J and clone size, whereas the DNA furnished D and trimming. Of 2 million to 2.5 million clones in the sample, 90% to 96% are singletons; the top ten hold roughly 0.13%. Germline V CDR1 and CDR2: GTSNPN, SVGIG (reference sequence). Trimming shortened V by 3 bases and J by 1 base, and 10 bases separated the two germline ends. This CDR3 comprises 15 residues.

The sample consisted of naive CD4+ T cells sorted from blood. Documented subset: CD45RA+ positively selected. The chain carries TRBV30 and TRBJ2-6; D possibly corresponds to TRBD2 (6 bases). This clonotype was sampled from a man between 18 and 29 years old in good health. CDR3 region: CAWSGDLSGANVLTF. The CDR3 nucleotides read TGTGCCTGGAGCGGGGACTTATCTGGGGCCAACGTCCTGACTTTC.